The source of this TCR beta chain is a study of CXCR3-negative and CXCR3-positive naive CD8 T cells. cDNA libraries for TRB were generated by 5' RACE incorporating UMI labels. TCRdb reprocessed the 5' RACE reads and stores each CDR3 protein as one record, lacking DNA. Its listing shows 75,000 or so distinct CDR3 sequences. This CDR3 contains 14 residues. The germline V gene has CDR1 SQVTM and CDR2 ANQGSEA. The rearrangement links TRBV29-1 to TRBJ2-1. The sequenced sample was naive CXCR3- CD8+ T cells from blood. The subset: CD45RO-CCR7+CD27+CD95- naive CD8+ T cells lacking CXCR3 (TNR3-). This clonotype was sampled from a human donor in good health. Some clones in this sample may be carry-over from other donors' samples. CDR3 amino acids: CSVSKSDSYNEQFF.